The 8 T cell receptor beta chains listed next were all sequenced from one sample in a study of T cells after yellow fever vaccination. Using its own MiXCR run on the 5' RACE reads, TCRdb lists one record per CDR3 protein. This table holds 230,000 or so distinct CDR3 sequences, more than 3.5% found once. The sample consisted of PBMCs, taken 15 days after the yellow fever booster vaccination. All receptors come from a young man who received the YFV17D yellow fever vaccine.

The sample holds many counts of this clonotype. The chain recombines TRBV5-1 with TRBJ2-1; 10 positions match TRBD1. Germline lookup yields CDR1 SGHRS and CDR2 YFSETQ. The CDR3 runs to 15 residues. V shed 2 bases and J 9 bases; nucleotides not matched to a gene: 8. CDR3 loop: CASSFSGTGVGEQFF. The CDR3 DNA reads TGCGCCAGCAGCTTCTCCGGGACAGGGGTTGGTGAGCAGTTCTTC.

This clonotype was seen ten or more times. The CDR3 region is CASRLPGGEQFF. In nucleotides, the CDR3 is TGTGCCAGCAGATTACCGGGGGGCGAGCAGTTCTTC. The chain has TRBV7-2 and TRBJ2-1; tentative D call: TRBD2 (7 bases). V lost 6 bases and J 10 bases, leaving 13 bases between the germline ends. The germline V gene has CDR1 SGHTA and CDR2 FQGNSA. The CDR3 has 12 residues.

This clonotype was found many times. The V call is TRBV4-3, the J call TRBJ2-3, with TRBD2 matching 8 bases. V dropped 4 bases and J dropped 6; count of bases not matched to a gene: 12. The CDR3 consists of 16 residues. CDR1 is LGHNA, CDR2 YSLEER, per germline. The chain's CDR3 is CASSPRRGGGSDTQYF. CDR3 coding DNA: TGCGCCAGCAGCCCCCGACGGGGGGGCGGGTCGGATACGCAGTATTTT.

For this clonotype: This may be a read error, as it is one base from a much larger clone. V is TRBV5-1 and J is TRBJ2-5, with a possible D match to TRBD1 (6 bases). The CDR3 has 15 residues. From germline, CDR1 is SGHRS and CDR2 YFSETQ. The CDR3 nucleotides read TGCGCCTGCAGCCCCCAGGGGCCAACCCAAGAGACCCAGTACTTC. Amino acid sequence: CACSPQGPTQETQYF.

This clonotype was seen at least ten times. The chain combines TRBV5-1 with TRBJ2-7, with D possibly matching TRBD1 (5 bases). The V end was cut by 8 bases, the J end by 4 bases, with 10 bases between. This CDR3 contains 11 residues. From germline, CDR1 is SGHRS and CDR2 YFSETQ. CDR3 DNA: TGCGCCAGTAAAGGGGAATACGAGCAGTACTTC. Translated, it gives CASKGEYEQYF.

This clonotype was detected many times. The chain is built from TRBV15 and TRBJ1-3; D is possibly TRBD1 (5 bases). Trimming left V 0 bases short and J 0 bases short, with 9 bases between. The CDR3 is 16 amino acids. Germline assignment: CDR1 LNHNV and CDR2 YYDKDF (reference sequence). The CDR3 sequence: CATSRDRVGSGNTIYF. The CDR3 DNA reads as TGTGCCACCAGCAGAGACAGGGTAGGCTCTGGAAACACCATATATTTT.

The table lists this clonotype with many counts. DNA for the CDR3: TGTGCCAGTAGTACACTCGACAGTTCTGGAAACACCATATATTTT. This codes for CASSTLDSSGNTIYF. This sequence joins TRBV19 and TRBJ1-3, with D possibly being TRBD1 (5 bases). This CDR3 is 15 amino acids long. The germline V gene has CDR1 LNHDA and CDR2 SQIVND (reference sequence). The V end was cut by 4 bases, the J end by 1 base, with 11 bases between.

This clonotype was recorded many times. The V gene is TRBV5-1, the J gene TRBJ1-2, with 11 bases fitting TRBD1. CDR3 length equals 16 residues. Trimming at V came to 6 bases and at J to 9 bases, leaving 16 bases not matched to a gene. Germline CDR1 is SGHRS and CDR2 is YFSETQ. The CDR3 DNA reads TGCGCCAGCACCGGACAGGGGGCTGGGTCGGTCGGGCGCTACACCTTC. This translates into CASTGQGAGSVGRYTF.